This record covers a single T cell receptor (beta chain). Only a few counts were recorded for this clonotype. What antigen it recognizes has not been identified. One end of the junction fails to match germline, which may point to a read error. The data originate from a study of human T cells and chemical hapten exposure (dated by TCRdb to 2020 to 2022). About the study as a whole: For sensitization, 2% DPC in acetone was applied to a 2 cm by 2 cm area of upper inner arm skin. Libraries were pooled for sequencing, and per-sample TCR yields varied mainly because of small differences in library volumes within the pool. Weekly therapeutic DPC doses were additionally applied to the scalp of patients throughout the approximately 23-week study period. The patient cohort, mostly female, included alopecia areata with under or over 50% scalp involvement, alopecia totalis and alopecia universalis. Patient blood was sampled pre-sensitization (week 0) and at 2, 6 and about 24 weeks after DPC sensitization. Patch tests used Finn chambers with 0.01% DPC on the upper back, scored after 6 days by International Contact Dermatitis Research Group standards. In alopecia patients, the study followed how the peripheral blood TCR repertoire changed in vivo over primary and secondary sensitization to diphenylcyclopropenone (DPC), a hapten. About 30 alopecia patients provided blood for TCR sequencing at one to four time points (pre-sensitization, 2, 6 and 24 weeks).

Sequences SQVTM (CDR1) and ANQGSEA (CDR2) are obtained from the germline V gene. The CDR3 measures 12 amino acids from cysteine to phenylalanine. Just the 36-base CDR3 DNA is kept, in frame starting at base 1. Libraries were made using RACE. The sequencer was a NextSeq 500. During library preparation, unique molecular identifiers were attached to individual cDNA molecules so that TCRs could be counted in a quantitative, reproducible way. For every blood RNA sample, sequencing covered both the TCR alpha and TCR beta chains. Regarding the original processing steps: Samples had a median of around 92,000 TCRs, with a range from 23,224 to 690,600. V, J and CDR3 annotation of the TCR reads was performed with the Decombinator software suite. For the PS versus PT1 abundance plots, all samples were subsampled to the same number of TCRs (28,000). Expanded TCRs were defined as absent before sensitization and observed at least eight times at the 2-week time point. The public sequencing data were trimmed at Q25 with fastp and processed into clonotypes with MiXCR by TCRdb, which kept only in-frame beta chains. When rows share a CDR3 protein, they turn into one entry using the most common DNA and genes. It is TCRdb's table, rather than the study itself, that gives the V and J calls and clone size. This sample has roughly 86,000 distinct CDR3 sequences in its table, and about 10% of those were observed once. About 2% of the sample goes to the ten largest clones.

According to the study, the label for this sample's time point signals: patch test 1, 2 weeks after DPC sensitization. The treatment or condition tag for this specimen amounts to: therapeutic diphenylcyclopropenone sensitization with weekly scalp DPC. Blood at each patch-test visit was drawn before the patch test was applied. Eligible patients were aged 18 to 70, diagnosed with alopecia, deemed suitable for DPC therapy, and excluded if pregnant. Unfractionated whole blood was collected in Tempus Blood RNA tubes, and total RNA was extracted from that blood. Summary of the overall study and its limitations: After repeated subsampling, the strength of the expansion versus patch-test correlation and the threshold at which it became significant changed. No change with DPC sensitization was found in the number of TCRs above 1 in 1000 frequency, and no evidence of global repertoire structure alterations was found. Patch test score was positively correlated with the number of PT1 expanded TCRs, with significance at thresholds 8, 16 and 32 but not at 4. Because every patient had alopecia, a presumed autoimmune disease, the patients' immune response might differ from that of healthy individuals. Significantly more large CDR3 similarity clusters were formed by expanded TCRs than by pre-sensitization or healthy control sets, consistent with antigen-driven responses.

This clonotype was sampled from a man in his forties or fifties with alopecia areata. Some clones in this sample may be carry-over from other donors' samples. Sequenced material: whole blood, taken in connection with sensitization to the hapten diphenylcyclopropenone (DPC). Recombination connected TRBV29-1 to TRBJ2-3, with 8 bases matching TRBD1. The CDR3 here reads CSAGGQGDTRYF. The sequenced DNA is TGCAGCGCGGGCGGACAGGGAGATACGCGGTATTTT.